Below, 25 T cell receptor beta chains from the same sample are listed, as sequenced in a study of chemoradiotherapy in HPV16-positive cancers. Generated by immunoSEQ multiplex PCR, the TCRdb table keeps only in-frame clones and is missing some. This table holds about 35,000 clones, roughly nine tenths found once. The material sequenced was blood, taken from a patient who underwent chemoradiotherapy. The source is a human donor with HPV-associated anogenital cancer.

The gene calls are TRBV5-1 and TRBJ2-7, with D possibly being TRBD2 (5 bases). Trimming left V 1 base short and J 3 bases short, with 20 bases between. Germline V CDR1 and CDR2: SGHRS, YFSETQ. The CDR3 runs to 17 residues. This CDR3 is CASSLRYWERIIYEQYF. In nucleotides, the CDR3 is TGCGCCAGCAGCTTGCGCTATTGGGAGAGAATAATCTACGAGCAGTACTTC.

The chain joins TRBV19 to TRBJ1-3; D call uncertain. CDR3 size: 12 residues. Germline CDR1 reads LNHDA; CDR2 reads SQIVND (reference sequence). Trimming cost V 10 bases and J 2 bases, with 9 bases left between them. CDR3 loop: CATWVAGNTIYF. In DNA form, the CDR3 reads TGTGCCACCTGGGTCGCTGGAAACACCATATATTTT.

V usage is TRBV5-1 and J usage is TRBJ2-7, with D perhaps TRBD2 (5 bases). Germline CDR1 SGHRS, CDR2 YFSETQ. CDR3 length: 15 residues. V dropped 1 base and J dropped 2 bases, with 13 bases sitting between them. The chain's CDR3 is CASSLKLEGTYEQYF. The CDR3 DNA follows: TGCGCCAGCAGCTTGAAACTAGAGGGAACCTACGAGCAGTACTTC.

J is TRBJ1-2 and V is TRBV12-5; no clear D. Trimming shortened V by 3 bases and J by 5 bases, and 10 bases separated the two germline ends. Per the germline V gene, CDR1 is LGHNT and CDR2 is FRNRAP. The CDR3 has 13 residues. CDR3: CASGLSSGYGYTF. The DNA for the CDR3 is TGTGCTAGTGGTTTATCGAGCGGGTATGGCTACACCTTC.

The V gene is TRBV15, the J gene TRBJ2-5; a weak D match, TRBD1 (5 bases). The CDR3 spans 15 residues. Germline lookup yields CDR1 LNHNV and CDR2 YYDKDF (reference sequence). The V gene lost 5 bases and the J gene lost 3 bases, with 16 bases spanning the gap. The chain's CDR3 is CATSARVYLEETQYF. Written as DNA, the CDR3 is TGTGCCACCAGCGCCAGGGTTTACTTGGAAGAGACCCAGTACTTC.

This clone was seen just once. CDR3 amino acids: CATSRGQGAGYIQYF. Written as DNA, the CDR3 is TGTGCCACCAGCAGAGGGCAGGGGGCGGGTTACATTCAGTACTTC. The chain is built from TRBV15 and TRBJ2-4; 8 bases are shared with TRBD1. The CDR3 is made up of 15 amino acids. CDR1 LNHNV and CDR2 YYDKDF come from the germline V gene (reference sequence). V shed 1 base, J shed 8 bases, and the junction held 7 bases outside the gene matches.

The V and J genes are TRBV7-2 and TRBJ1-1; D unresolved. Looked up from germline, CDR1 is SGHTA and CDR2 is FQGNSA. The CDR3 sequence is 14 residues long. Trimming removed 4 bases at V and 1 base at J, with 10 bases between. CDR3 nucleotide sequence: TGTGCCAGCAGCTCCTATTTGCCGAACACTGAAGCTTTCTTT. This encodes CASSSYLPNTEAFF.

The chain uses TRBV6-5 and TRBJ2-3; 7 bases match TRBD1. V was pared by 5 bases and J by 2 bases, with 4 bases of the junction left unmatched. Germline V gene sequence: CDR1 MNHEY, CDR2 SVGAGI. CDR3 length: 14 amino acids. The CDR3 is CASSEGQHTDTQYF. For the CDR3, the DNA is TGTGCCAGCAGTGAGGGACAGCACACAGATACGCAGTATTTT.

V is TRBV6-1 and J is TRBJ2-5; no clear D. Between the trimmed V and J ends, which lost 4 bases and 4 bases, there was a span of 13 bases. The CDR3 is 14 residues long. The V gene's germline CDR1 is MNHNS and CDR2 SASEGT. CDR3 nucleotide sequence: TGTGCCAGCAGTGGGGGTGGGCCAGGAGAGACCCAGTACTTC. It translates to CASSGGGPGETQYF.

The chain joins TRBV2 to TRBJ2-1, with a possible D match to TRBD2 (5 bases). The CDR3 is made up of 13 amino acids. The V gene's germline CDR1 is SNHLY and CDR2 FYNNEI. V lost 3 bases, J lost 9 bases, and 12 bases lay in between. DNA of the CDR3: TGTGCCAGCAGTGATCCCACGGGAAGTGAGCAGTTCTTC. It codes for CASSDPTGSEQFF.

The J gene is TRBJ1-3, the V gene TRBV23-1, with a weak D call TRBD1 (5 bases). TRBV23-1 is an ORF; its function is uncertain. Trimming took off 2 bases at V and 0 bases at J, with 20 bases between the two ends. The CDR3 is 19 amino acids. DNA of the CDR3: TGCGCCAGCAGTCAAAATCGGCCTCCGGGACGTTCCTCTGGAAACACCATATATTTT. This codes for CASSQNRPPGRSSGNTIYF.

The chain carries TRBV6-5 and TRBJ2-7, with D perhaps TRBD2 (7 bases). This CDR3 contains 13 residues. Germline V gives CDR1 MNHEY, CDR2 SVGAGI. The ends were cut back, 6 bases at V and 6 bases at J, with 15 bases in the middle. The CDR3 coding sequence is TGTGCCAGCAGCTGGGTAAGGGGGGGCGAGCAGTACTTC. Translated, it gives CASSWVRGGEQYF.

The gene calls are TRBV7-9 and TRBJ2-5; D ambiguous. Germline V gene data show CDR1 as SEHNR and CDR2 as FQNEAQ (reference sequence). CDR3 size: 13 residues. V was shortened by 4 bases and J by 2 bases, with 8 bases between the two germline ends. CDR3 coding DNA: TGTGCCAGCAGCTCCGGATCACAAGAGACCCAGTACTTC. Translated, it gives CASSSGSQETQYF.

The rearrangement joins TRBV29-1 to TRBJ1-5; TRBD1 might be the D (5 bases). The CDR3 contains 12 residues. The germline V gene has CDR1 SQVTM and CDR2 ANQGSEA. V was clipped by 7 bases and J by 6 bases, with 13 bases between them. The CDR3 region has the DNA TGCAGCGGGGGCTCTTACGGTCAGCCCCAGCATTTT. This encodes CSGGSYGQPQHF.

V usage is TRBV19 and J usage is TRBJ1-1, with TRBD1 identical over 8 bases. The germline V gene encodes CDR1 LNHDA and CDR2 SQIVND (reference sequence). The V gene end was trimmed by 5 bases and the J gene end by 0 bases; junction bases not matched to a gene: 5. The CDR3 contains 15 residues. In DNA, the CDR3 is TGTGCCAGTAGTTTATGGACAGGGTTGAACACTGAAGCTTTCTTT. Encoded protein: CASSLWTGLNTEAFF.

The chain joins TRBV2 to TRBJ1-5; D is perhaps TRBD1 (6 bases). Looked up from germline, CDR1 is SNHLY and CDR2 is FYNNEI. Trimming removed 9 bases at V and 11 bases at J, with 20 bases between. The CDR3 totals 13 residues. The CDR3 spells CASGLRGGLAQHF. DNA of the CDR3: TGTGCCAGTGGATTAAGGGGGGGATTGGCCCAGCATTTT.

The genes are TRBV5-4 and TRBJ2-1, with 10 bases aligning to TRBD2. Germline CDR1 reads SGHNT; CDR2 reads YYREEE (reference sequence). The CDR3 spans 15 residues. The V segment lost 0 bases and the J segment 7 bases; nucleotides outside the gene matches: 4. The CDR3 bases are TGTGCCAGCAGCTTGGGCAGCGGGGGGGGAAATGAGCAGTTCTTC. As protein: CASSLGSGGGNEQFF.

The chain uses TRBV6-1 and TRBJ1-5; TRBD1 agrees at 8 bases. The germline gives CDR1 MNHNS, CDR2 SASEGT. The CDR3 loop spans 16 amino acids. Unmatched junction bases numbered 10, after V lost 2 bases and J lost 7 bases. The CDR3 DNA is TGTGCCAGCAGTGAATCCCAGGGGGCGCTCAGGCAGCCCCAGCATTTT. As protein: CASSESQGALRQPQHF.

V usage is TRBV5-1 and J usage is TRBJ1-2; no clear D. Trimming took 0 bases from V and 3 from J, leaving 9 bases between them. The CDR3 sequence is 14 residues long. Germline V gives CDR1 SGHRS, CDR2 YFSETQ. Written as DNA, the CDR3 is TGCGCCAGCAGCTTGGATGGGTCTCACTATGGCTACACCTTC. This translates into CASSLDGSHYGYTF.

This chain joins TRBV7-2 and TRBJ2-1; 10 bases match TRBD2. Losses at the gene ends were 5 bases for V and 9 bases for J; bases not matched to a gene: 10. The CDR3 length is 15 residues. Germline V CDR1 and CDR2: SGHTA, FQGNSA. The DNA for the CDR3 is TGTGCCAGCAGCCGTAGCGGGGGGATTGCTAGTGAGCAGTTCTTC. Encoded protein: CASSRSGGIASEQFF.

The chain has TRBV7-2 and TRBJ1-2, with a weak D call TRBD1 (5 bases). The CDR3 length is 14 residues. V was cut by 5 bases and J by 5 bases, with 15 bases left in between. CDR1 is SGHTA and CDR2 is FQGNSA in the germline V gene. The CDR3 sequence: CASSGLGQVYGYTF. The CDR3 region has the DNA TGTGCCAGCAGCGGCCTAGGACAAGTGTATGGCTACACCTTC.

CDR3 DNA sequence: TGCGCCAGCAGCCTCGACAGGGGGCCTTACGAGCAGTACTTC. This sequence encodes CASSLDRGPYEQYF. The chain carries TRBV4-1 and TRBJ2-7, with TRBD1 identical over 10 bases. The CDR3 runs to 14 residues. V shed 4 bases and J 4 bases; nucleotides not matched to a gene: 4. CDR1 and CDR2 from the germline V gene are MGHRA and YSYEKL.

The genes are TRBV6-5 and TRBJ2-7; TRBD1 matches at 10 bases. CDR1 and CDR2 (germline): MNHEY, SVGAGI. The CDR3 consists of 15 residues. V dropped 6 bases and J dropped 6; count of bases not matched to a gene: 11. The CDR3 region has the DNA TGTGCCAGCAGCTTTATCGTTGGGACAGGGGCCGAGCAGTACTTC. It specifies CASSFIVGTGAEQYF.

This chain connects TRBV7-8 to TRBJ2-7, with TRBD1 matching 9 bases. The CDR3 runs 13 residues. CDR1 is SGHVS and CDR2 is FQNEAQ in the germline V gene. V lost 4 bases to trimming and J lost 4 bases; unmatched junction nucleotides: 2. The CDR3 coding sequence is TGTGCCAGCAGCTGGGGACAGGGATACGAGCAGTACTTC. Amino acids: CASSWGQGYEQYF. Looking up the rest from reference TRBV7-8 and TRBJ2-7 gives the full variable domain: GAGVSQSPRYKVAKRGQDVALRCDPISGHVSLFWYQQALGQGPEFLTYFQNEAQLDKSGLPSDRFFAERPEGSVSTLKIQRTQQEDSAVYLCASSWGQGYEQYFGPGTRLTVT.

The chain links TRBV7-6 to TRBJ1-1; D gene unclear. The CDR3 covers 14 residues. The germline V gene has CDR1 SGHVS and CDR2 FNYEAQ. Trimming cost V 5 bases and J 2 bases, with 12 bases left between them. CDR3 residues: CASSPSFGNTEAFF. The CDR3 DNA sequence: TGTGCCAGCAGCCCGTCGTTCGGCAACACTGAAGCTTTCTTT.